A selection of T cell receptor beta chains follows, all from one sample in a study of T-cell reconstitution after alpha-beta-depleted transplantation in children. Via MiXCR, TCRdb re-called the PCR reads, giving one row per CDR3 protein. The sample includes 780,000 or so distinct CDR3 sequences, roughly 15% of them seen just once. The sample consisted of PBMCs, mostly from graft donor cells, taken 360 days after TCRalphabeta/CD19-depleted stem cell transplant. The receptors stem from a male patient younger than 18 who had a stem cell transplant for acute lymphoblastic leukemia, so the T cells may come from the graft donor. CDR3s include the opening cysteine and the closing phenylalanine or tryptophan. A D gene is named only where the DNA matches it firmly. The size field is filled for only some rows; it gives once, few, many or a size class.

V	size	D	J	CDR3	DNA
TRBV4-1	.	.	TRBJ2-7	CASSQDATRVHYEQYF	TGCGCCAGCAGCCAAGATGCTACGCGGGTTCACTACGAGCAGTACTTC
TRBV20-1	few	.	TRBJ2-7	CSARGDWNLNYEQYF	TGCAGTGCTAGAGGCGACTGGAACTTAAACTACGAGCAGTACTTC
TRBV4-1	.	TRBD2	TRBJ2-7	CASSQGPGLVSYEQYF	TGCGCCAGCAGCCAAGGACCGGGACTAGTATCCTACGAGCAGTACTTC
TRBV3-1	many	.	TRBJ2-3	CASSQDPGTDTQYF	TGTGCCAGCAGCCAAGACCCAGGGACAGATACGCAGTATTTT
TRBV7-3	.	.	TRBJ2-3	CASSLLPRSTDTQYF	TGTGCCAGCAGCTTACTTCCGCGAAGCACAGATACGCAGTATTTT
TRBV28	.	TRBD1	TRBJ2-7	CASKDRALEQYF	TGTGCCAGCAAGGACAGGGCCCTAGAGCAGTACTTC
TRBV7-6	.	TRBD1	TRBJ2-3	CASSLTGHGTDTQYF	TGTGCCAGCAGCCTGACAGGGCACGGGACAGATACGCAGTATTTT
TRBV11-2	.	TRBD1	TRBJ1-3	CASSSIRLQGRGNTIYF	TGTGCCAGCAGCTCAATCAGGTTACAGGGGCGAGGAAACACCATATATTTT
TRBV10-3	.	TRBD2	TRBJ2-1	CAISESPALANIYNEQFF	TGTGCCATCAGTGAGTCCCCAGCACTAGCGAACATCTACAATGAGCAGTTCTTC
TRBV20-1	.	TRBD2	TRBJ2-2	CSARDGGRPTGELFF	TGCAGTGCTAGAGATGGCGGGAGGCCAACCGGGGAGCTGTTTTTT
TRBV7-2	many	.	TRBJ2-3	CASSLGGASTDTQYF	TGTGCCAGCAGCTTAGGAGGGGCTAGCACAGATACGCAGTATTTT
TRBV5-1	.	.	TRBJ2-2	CASSFRSDFTGELFF	TGCGCCAGCAGCTTCCGATCCGATTTTACCGGGGAGCTGTTTTTT
TRBV18	few	.	TRBJ2-1	CASSPPGFLDSTYNEQFF	TGTGCCAGCTCACCACCAGGTTTCTTGGACTCAACTTACAATGAGCAGTTCTTC
TRBV12-3/TRBV12-4	.	TRBD2	TRBJ2-7	CASTDGLVSYEQYF	TGTGCCAGCACCGACGGACTAGTCTCCTACGAGCAGTACTTC
TRBV12-3/TRBV12-4	few	.	TRBJ2-3	CASRPSGGPRDTQYF	TGTGCCAGCAGACCCTCGGGGGGCCCCCGCGATACGCAGTATTTT
TRBV7-3	.	.	TRBJ1-2	CASSLSSVGYTF	TGTGCCAGCAGCCTTAGTAGTGTTGGCTACACCTTC
TRBV20-1	.	.	TRBJ1-2	CSARVPQQYGYTF	TGCAGTGCTAGAGTTCCGCAACAGTATGGCTACACCTTC
TRBV20-1	.	.	TRBJ2-3	CSARDRDTSTIITQYF	TGCAGTGCTAGAGATCGGGACACGTCTACGATTATTACGCAGTATTTT
TRBV12-3/TRBV12-4	few	TRBD1	TRBJ2-5	CATSVGQGLQETQYF	TGTGCCACCAGCGTCGGACAGGGCCTCCAAGAGACCCAGTACTTC
TRBV5-1	.	.	TRBJ1-1	CASSPPTGRNTEAFF	TGCGCCAGCAGCCCGCCGACAGGCCGGAACACTGAAGCTTTCTTT
TRBV6-2/TRBV6-3	.	TRBD2	TRBJ2-1	CASSSPTSGSQSPYNEQFF	TGTGCCAGCAGTTCCCCGACTAGCGGGAGCCAGAGCCCCTACAATGAGCAGTTCTTC
TRBV2	many	TRBD1	TRBJ2-7	CASGQGASYEQYF	TGTGCCAGCGGACAGGGGGCCTCCTACGAGCAGTACTTC
TRBV15	few	.	TRBJ2-3	CATRRGGDTQYF	TGTGCCACCAGGAGAGGAGGAGATACGCAGTATTTT
TRBV5-1	few	TRBD2	TRBJ2-7	CASSLGQREAPSEQYF	TGCGCCAGCAGCTTGGGCCAGCGGGAGGCCCCTTCCGAGCAGTACTTC
TRBV27	few	TRBD2	TRBJ2-1	CASGPGTSTSDSYNEQFF	TGTGCCAGCGGCCCCGGGACTAGCACTTCAGACTCCTACAATGAGCAGTTCTTC
TRBV7-2	.	.	TRBJ2-5	CASSFRDIRQETQYF	TGTGCCAGCAGCTTCAGGGACATTCGGCAAGAGACCCAGTACTTC
TRBV5-1	.	.	TRBJ2-3	CASSHGTYGATDTQYF	TGCGCCAGCAGCCACGGGACCTACGGGGCCACAGATACGCAGTATTTT